The following is a T cell receptor (beta chain) sequence with its context. The data stem from a study of control samples from healthy donors and cancer patients. The assay was immunoSEQ multiplex PCR, and TCRdb's table has in-frame clones only and misses some. Of tens of thousands of clones listed, approximately 95% are singletons. V gave up 3 bases and J gave up 3 bases, with 14 bases separating them. Germline CDR1 and CDR2: LNHDA and SQIVND (reference sequence). The CDR3 is made up of 15 amino acids. The sample comprised blood. The chain recombines TRBV19 with TRBJ1-1; D is undetermined. This receptor was identified in a woman aged 25 to 39 in good health. This CDR3 is CASSMLRATHTEAFF. The CDR3 region has the DNA TGTGCCAGTAGTATGTTGAGGGCGACCCACACTGAAGCTTTCTTT.